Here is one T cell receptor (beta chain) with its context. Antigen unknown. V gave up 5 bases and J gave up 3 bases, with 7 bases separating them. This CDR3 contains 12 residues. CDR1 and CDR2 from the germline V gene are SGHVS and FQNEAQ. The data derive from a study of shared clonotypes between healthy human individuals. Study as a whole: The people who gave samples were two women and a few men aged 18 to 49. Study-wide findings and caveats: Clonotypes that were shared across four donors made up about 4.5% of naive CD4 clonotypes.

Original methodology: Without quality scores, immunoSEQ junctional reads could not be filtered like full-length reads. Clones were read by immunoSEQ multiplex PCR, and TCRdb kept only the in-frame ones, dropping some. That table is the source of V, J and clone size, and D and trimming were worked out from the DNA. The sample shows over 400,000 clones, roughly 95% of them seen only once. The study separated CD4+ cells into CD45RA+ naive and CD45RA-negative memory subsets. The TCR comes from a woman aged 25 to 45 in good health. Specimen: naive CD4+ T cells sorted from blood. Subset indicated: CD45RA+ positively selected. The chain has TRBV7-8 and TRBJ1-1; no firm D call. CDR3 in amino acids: CASSSWDTEAFF. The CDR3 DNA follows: TGTGCCAGCAGCAGTTGGGACACTGAAGCTTTCTTT.